The present T cell receptor beta chain was sequenced within a study of neurological immune-mediated disorders (dated by TCRdb to the late 2010s). About the study as a whole: The study compared peripheral blood TCR-beta repertoires of HTLV-I-associated myelopathy (HAM/TSP) patients, multiple sclerosis patients and healthy controls using UMI-based sequencing. Longitudinal samples, technical triplicates and paired sorted CD4+ and CD8+ T-cell subsets, alongside PBMC samples, were included among the approximately 110 TCR-beta libraries. Of the 65 to 70 subjects in the cohort, around 15 were HAM/TSP patients, around 35 were multiple sclerosis patients, and around 20 were healthy controls. The study at large found these results: The highest TCR clonal expansion was observed in HAM/TSP patients, whereas the lowest was observed in MS patients, even when compared with healthy controls. No identical CDR3 amino acid sequences were shared among expanded clones across subjects, suggesting private TCR-beta repertoires in all groups.

To synthesize cDNA, template-switch 5'RACE was performed with a primer carrying a 10-nucleotide random unique molecular identifier so that each TCR transcript was tagged. Every sequencing run covered 15-18 subjects and yielded more than 160 million TCR-beta sequences. Total RNA was extracted with the RNeasy kit. The KAPA Real-time Library Amplification kit was used to amplify TCR-beta VDJ regions with primers for the TCR constant region and the 5'RACE anchor. A first PCR added sample indexes and Illumina adaptors, and a second PCR then raised library yield. The roughly 650 bp TCR product was size-selected on a 2% E-gel SizeSelection system after Ampure bead purification. Before pooling, libraries had their quality checked on a Bioanalyzer, their concentration measured with Qubit, and their quantity determined with the Kapa Library Quantification kit. An Illumina HiSeq 2500 sequenced the libraries paired-end 2 x 150 bp. To increase sequence diversity, roughly 24-32% phiX was spiked into each library pool. The original pipeline was this. The UMI-based MiGEC pipeline processed quality-filtered reads and removed over 75% of raw TCR sequences during error correction. VDJ genes were aligned to IMGT germline references, and each clonotype was defined by a unique CDR3 amino acid sequence together with V-J genes. VDJtools evaluated clonal expansion, Shannon diversity and CDR3 relatedness (CalcPairwiseDistances, ClusterSamples); CLCbio workbench built phylogenetic trees. A clone was classed as expanded if it had 8 or more unique UMIs, a cutoff based on coefficient-of-variation modelling across technical triplicates. The public reads were run again by TCRdb, first through fastp at Q25 and then through MiXCR, and only productive beta chains were kept. Records with the same CDR3 protein are collapsed into one entry carrying the most frequent genes and DNA. These V and J calls originate from TCRdb's pipeline instead of the authors' own analysis. In this sample the table shows some 30,000 distinct CDR3 sequences, around 21% of which occur a single time. 25% to 30% of the sample lies in the top ten.

For sorted-subset TCR libraries, 850,000 to 1,000,000 sorted CD4+ or CD8+ T cells were used. Peripheral blood underwent Ficoll-Hypaque density gradient centrifugation to isolate PBMCs, which were then cryopreserved in liquid nitrogen. Paired sorted CD4+ and CD8+ subsets came from healthy controls, HAM/TSP patients and MS patients. CDR1 and CDR2 (SGHNT, YYREEE) derive from the germline V gene (reference sequence). The CDR3 spans 16 residues, from the cysteine through the phenylalanine. The sequence is cut down to CDR3 DNA, 48 bases in frame from base 1. Trimming at the junction amounts to 3 bases on V and 1 base on J, and the germline ends lie 13 bases apart. Worth noting for this clonotype: Its cognate antigen has yet to be identified. It has no much larger one-base neighbor in the sample; base qualities were not kept.

The clonotype originates from a middle-aged man with HTLV-1-associated myelopathy (HAM/TSP). This chain is built from TRBV5-4 and TRBJ2-2, with no confidently assigned D gene. Sequencing was carried out using CD4+ T cells from blood. The CDR3 reads as follows: CASSSKHGLNTGELFF. The DNA sequence follows: TGTGCCAGCAGCTCTAAGCACGGGCTGAACACCGGGGAGCTGTTTTTT.